The rows below give T cell receptor beta chains drawn from one sample of a study of blood T cell repertoires in COVID-19. TCRdb keeps only in-frame clones here, not all; method: immunoSEQ multiplex PCR. The sample includes some 250,000 clones, 80% to 90% of them seen just once. The specimen was PBMCs or T cells enriched from blood (not recorded which). The receptors originated from a woman aged 45-59 years who had recovered from COVID-19. Both conserved end residues are part of each CDR3. The order of the fields is J gene, V gene, CDR3 protein.

>TRBJ2-7|TRBV28
CASTLTGVPGEQYF
>TRBJ2-4|TRBV19
CASSIFRGFENIQYF
>TRBJ1-1|TRBV7-9
CASSFRGAQNTEAFF
>TRBJ1-1|TRBV18
CASSLLREANTEAFF
>TRBJ2-7|TRBV5-4
CASSFGGRTTFDEQYF
>TRBJ2-4|TRBV18
CASSPGAQNIQYF
>TRBJ1-2|TRBV24-1
CATSDVRGSGYTF
>TRBJ1-6|TRBV30
CAWSVSVNSPLHF
>TRBJ1-4|TRBV28
CATHRGDRNYEKLFF
>TRBJ2-6|TRBV19
CASSKPGAGANVLTF
>TRBJ1-4|TRBV2
CASIVGQGKLFF
>TRBJ1-2|TRBV5-6
CASSSDTYYGYTF
>TRBJ1-1|TRBV7-8
CASTPRTLNTEAFF
>TRBJ1-2|TRBV7-9
CASSLTQAGYTF
>TRBJ1-5|TRBV28
CASRRTGSYNQPQHF
>TRBJ2-3|TRBV3-1/TRBV3-2
CASSQGWRDTQYF